This TCR beta chain was sequenced during a study of T cell changes during pregnancy in multiple sclerosis. From germline, CDR1 is MDHEN and CDR2 SYDVKM. Trimming removed 5 bases from V and 0 bases from J, with 16 bases in between. This CDR3 has 16 amino acids. This table comes from immunoSEQ multiplex PCR, and its TCRdb copy is limited to in-frame clones, with some not included. The table includes roughly 100,000 clones, around 92% detected once. This clonotype originated in a female donor in good health, enrolled as a control in a pregnancy study. The sample in question was peripheral blood, obtained after pregnancy. V is TRBV28 and J is TRBJ1-1; D is possibly TRBD1 (6 bases). The CDR3 loop reads CASSPVTGHLNTEAFF. The CDR3 DNA follows: TGTGCCAGCAGTCCAGTCACGGGACACCTGAACACTGAAGCTTTCTTT.